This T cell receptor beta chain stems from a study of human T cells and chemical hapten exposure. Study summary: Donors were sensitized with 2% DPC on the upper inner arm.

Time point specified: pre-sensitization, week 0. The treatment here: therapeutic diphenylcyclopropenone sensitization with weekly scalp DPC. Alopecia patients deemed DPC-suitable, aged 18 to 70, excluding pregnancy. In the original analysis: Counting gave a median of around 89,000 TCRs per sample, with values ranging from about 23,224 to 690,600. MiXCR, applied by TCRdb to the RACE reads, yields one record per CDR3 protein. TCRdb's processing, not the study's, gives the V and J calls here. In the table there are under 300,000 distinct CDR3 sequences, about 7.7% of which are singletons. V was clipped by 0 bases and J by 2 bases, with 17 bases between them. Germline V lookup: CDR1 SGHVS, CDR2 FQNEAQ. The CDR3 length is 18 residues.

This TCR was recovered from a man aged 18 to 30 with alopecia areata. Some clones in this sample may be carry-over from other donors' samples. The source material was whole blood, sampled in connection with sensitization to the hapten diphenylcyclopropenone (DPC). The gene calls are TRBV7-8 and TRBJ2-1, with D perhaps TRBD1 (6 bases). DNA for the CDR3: TGTGCCAGCAGCTTAGCCTGGGGGACAACGCAACCCTACAATGAGCAGTTCTTC. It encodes CASSLAWGTTQPYNEQFF. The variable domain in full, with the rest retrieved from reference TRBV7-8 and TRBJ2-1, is GAGVSQSPRYKVAKRGQDVALRCDPISGHVSLFWYQQALGQGPEFLTYFQNEAQLDKSGLPSDRFFAERPEGSVSTLKIQRTQQEDSAVYLCASSLAWGTTQPYNEQFFGPGTRLTVL.